These 8 T cell receptor beta chains were all obtained from the same sample, sequenced in a study of blood T cell repertoires in COVID-19 (TCRdb year 2020). The library came from the immunoSEQ multiplex PCR assay. TCRdb stores this immuneACCESS table with in-frame sequences only. Part of the clones is absent; in the studies checked, under half of the shortfall reflects unresolved V genes, and no reason is known for the rest. A total of about 87,000 clones appear in this sample, less than 95% of them only once. The ten largest clones add up to roughly 6.3% of the sample. The material sequenced was peripheral blood. The receptors originated from a man between 18 and 29 years old with COVID-19, enrolled during active disease.

This clone was seen a handful of times. At one end, the junction sequence differs from germline, possibly due to a read error. This sequence joins TRBV7-6 and TRBJ2-7, with 12 bases fitting TRBD1. CDR3 length: 17 residues. CDR1 and CDR2 from the germline V gene are SGHVS and FNYEAQ. The CDR3 spells CASSLVVGTGGSNEQYF. The DNA for the CDR3 is TGTGCCAGCAGCTTAGTAGTGGGGACAGGGGGCTCCAACGAGCAGTACTTC.

The chain links TRBV18 to TRBJ1-1; possible D gene TRBD1, 6 bases. The CDR3 consists of 15 residues. Trimming took off 6 bases at V and 3 bases at J, with 17 bases between the two ends. CDR1 and CDR2 (germline): KGHSH, LQKENI. The CDR3 coding sequence is TGTGCCAGCTCTTCAACCCAGGGGATTGACACTGAAGCTTTCTTT. It codes for CASSSTQGIDTEAFF.

This clone turned up a few times. The rearrangement links TRBV4-3 to TRBJ2-1; 12 positions agree with TRBD2. Germline CDR1 and CDR2: LGHNA and YSLEER. The trim removed 1 base at V and 7 bases at J, leaving 11 bases unmatched. The CDR3 is 18 amino acids. The CDR3 coding sequence is TGCGCCAGCAGCCAAGGACCGGGCGGACTAGCGGGGTTAAATGAGCAGTTCTTC. This gives the protein CASSQGPGGLAGLNEQFF.

The chain uses TRBV12-2 and TRBJ2-7; the table assigns TRBD2, which was not confirmed against the DNA. TRBV12-2 is a pseudogene. The CDR3 is made up of 15 amino acids. CDR3 loop: CASRLSSSGRDEQYF. In DNA, the CDR3 is TGTGCAAGTCGCTTAAGTTCTAGCGGGAGGGACGAGCAGTACTTC.

CDR3 region: CASSQVGPSGSYEQYF. DNA of the CDR3: TGTGCCAGCAGCCAAGTAGGGCCTAGCGGGAGTTACGAGCAGTACTTC. The rearrangement joins TRBV4-2 to TRBJ2-7, with TRBD2 matching 10 bases. With V trimmed by 1 base and J by 4 bases, 7 bases remained unmatched. Per the germline V gene, CDR1 is LGHNA and CDR2 is YNFKEQ. The CDR3 runs 16 residues.

J is TRBJ1-2 and V is TRBV30, with a weak D call TRBD1 (5 bases). The V end lost 4 bases, the J end lost 2 bases, and 14 bases lay between the germline ends. CDR3 length equals 14 residues. Germline V gene lookup returns CDR1 GTSNPN and CDR2 SVGIG (reference sequence). The CDR3 here is CAWIPGLRNYGYTF. The CDR3 DNA sequence: TGTGCCTGGATCCCGGGACTGAGGAACTATGGCTACACCTTC. Looking up the rest from reference TRBV30 and TRBJ1-2 gives the full variable domain: SQTIHQWPATLVQPVGSPLSLECTVEGTSNPNLYWYRQAAGRGLQLLFYSVGIGQISSEVPQNLSASRPQDRQFILSSKKLLLSDSGFYLCAWIPGLRNYGYTFGSGTRLTVV.

As concerns this clone: At the DNA level, this CDR3 is encoded by other sequences in the same sample as well. V and J are TRBV15 and TRBJ2-6; tentatively, D is TRBD2 (5 bases). The V gene's germline CDR1 is LNHNV and CDR2 YYDKDF (reference sequence). Deletions cut 0 bases from V and 0 bases from J, with 6 bases between. This CDR3 comprises 16 residues. In DNA, the CDR3 is TGTGCCACCAGCAGAGATCGGGGCTCTGGGGCCAACGTCCTGACTTTC. Its translation: CATSRDRGSGANVLTF.

The gene calls are TRBV11-1 and TRBJ2-5; tentatively, D is TRBD2 (5 bases). Germline values: CDR1 SGHAT, CDR2 FQDESV (reference sequence). Trimming left V 3 bases short and J 4 bases short, with 6 bases between. The CDR3 consists of 12 residues. Here the CDR3 DNA reads TGTGCCAGCAGCTTCGGAGGAGAGACCCAGTACTTC. Translated, it gives CASSFGGETQYF.